The clone carrying this TCR beta chain appeared a few times. Donors in Cohort 3 counted as recovered after two negative PCRs, clearance, or symptom resolution. These data belong to a study of blood T cell repertoires in COVID-19. About the research overall: Italy, Spain and the United States were the sources of the convalescent and acute COVID-19 samples.

Germline V gene sequence: CDR1 SNHLY, CDR2 FYNNEI. CDR3 length: 12 residues. Trimming pared 3 bases from V and 7 bases from J, leaving 9 bases between. As processed by the authors: Using reference gene primer amplification, nucleated cell counts were estimated. The repertoire was sequenced with immunoSEQ multiplex PCR; TCRdb's copy has only in-frame clones and lacks some. Clone size and the V and J calls come from that table; the DNA yielded D and trimming. The repertoire holds roughly 320,000 clones, with approximately 84% as singletons. Sequenced input: PBMCs or T cells enriched from blood (not recorded which). The clonotype comes from a young man who had recovered from COVID-19. This rearrangement joins TRBV2 to TRBJ1-1; a possible D gene is TRBD1 (5 bases). CDR3 in DNA: TGTGCCAGCAGTGATCAGGGAGGTGAAGCTTTCTTT. Its translation: CASSDQGGEAFF.